The T cell receptor (beta chain) under discussion was sequenced for a study of control samples from healthy donors and cancer patients. Libraries were prepared by immunoSEQ multiplex PCR; TCRdb keeps only in-frame clonotypes and omits some of them. The sample has around 51,000 clones, about 80% seen once. The length of the CDR3 is 14 residues. V was clipped by 4 bases and J by 4 bases, with 10 bases between them. The germline CDR1 and CDR2 sequences are KGHDR and SFDVKD. The chain has TRBV24-1 and TRBJ1-5; TRBD1 is a possible D gene (6 bases). This sequence was found in a man in his 70s in good health. Sequences were obtained from blood. The CDR3 DNA sequence: TGTGCCACCAGTGACCCGACAGGAAATCAGCCCCAGCATTTT. Translation: CATSDPTGNQPQHF.